These 21 T cell receptor beta chains came from one sample sequenced in a study of cytomegalovirus exposure and HLA in healthy donors. PCR involved 60 Vbeta and 13 Jbeta primers. Using immunoSEQ multiplex PCR, the repertoire was profiled, and TCRdb retains in-frame clones only, with some absent. The repertoire consists of 100,000 to 150,000 clones, with around 76% occurring once and the leading ten covering approximately 7.2%. The sequenced material came from PBMCs. These receptors were taken from a male donor in good health and CMV-seronegative.

As for this clone: The identical CDR3 is also encoded by other nucleotide sequences in the sample. The chain couples TRBV7-9 to TRBJ2-1, with D maybe TRBD1 (5 bases). V dropped 1 base and J dropped 4 bases, with 5 bases sitting between them. CDR3 length equals 13 residues. Germline V CDR1 and CDR2: SEHNR, FQNEAQ (reference sequence). As DNA, the CDR3 is TGTGCCAGCAGCTTAGGACAGTACAATGAGCAGTTCTTC. As protein: CASSLGQYNEQFF.

This chain links TRBV29-1 with TRBJ1-4, with 9 bases aligning to TRBD1. Germline V gene sequence: CDR1 SQVTM, CDR2 ANQGSEA. The V and J ends lost 5 bases and 4 bases, in that order; junction bases with no gene match: 2. The CDR3 runs 13 residues. CDR3 bases: TGCAGCGTTAGGGGACAGGGTAATGAAAAACTGTTTTTT. Translating it yields CSVRGQGNEKLFF.

The V and J genes are TRBV13 and TRBJ1-3; D might be TRBD1 (6 bases). V dropped 7 bases and J dropped 2 bases, with 15 bases sitting between them. Germline V gene sequence: CDR1 PRHDT, CDR2 FYEKMQ (reference sequence). The CDR3 loop spans 15 amino acids. CDR3 sequence reads: CASNQQGPAGNTIYF. The DNA for the CDR3 is TGTGCCAGCAACCAACAGGGTCCGGCTGGAAACACCATATATTTT.

This rearrangement joins TRBV6-5 to TRBJ1-1; 9 bases align to TRBD1. V dropped 5 bases and J dropped 4; count of bases not matched to a gene: 8. CDR1 and CDR2 from the germline V gene are MNHEY and SVGAGI. This CDR3 is built from 15 residues. CDR3 bases: TGTGCCAGCAGTAAAAGGGAGACAGGGGGCACTGAAGCTTTCTTT. Translating it yields CASSKRETGGTEAFF.

This clone appeared a few times. The chain links TRBV5-1 to TRBJ2-7, with 11 bases fitting TRBD1. Germline values: CDR1 SGHRS, CDR2 YFSETQ. V gave up 3 bases and J gave up 3 bases; unmatched junction bases: 8. This CDR3 is built from 16 residues. CDR3 nucleotide sequence: TGCGCCAGCAGCTCCGCAGGGACAGGGGGTGGCTACGAGCAGTACTTC. Residues: CASSSAGTGGGYEQYF.

The chain recombines TRBV15 with TRBJ1-5; the match to TRBD1 covers 7 bases. The germline CDR1 and CDR2 sequences are LNHNV and YYDKDF (reference sequence). The junction had 10 bases not matched to a gene; V was cut back by 7 bases and J by 7 bases. This CDR3 region has 14 residues. The CDR3, as DNA: TGTGCCACCAACCAAGACAGGGTTGGACAGCCCCAGCATTTT. The encoded protein is CATNQDRVGQPQHF. Together with reference TRBV15 and TRBJ1-5, the CDR3 gives the full variable domain: DAMVIQNPRYQVTQFGKPVTLSCSQTLNHNVMYWYQQKSSQAPKLLFHYYDKDFNNEADTPDNFQSRRPNTSFCFLDIRSPGLGDTAMYLCATNQDRVGQPQHFGDGTRLSIL.

The chain is built from TRBV7-2 and TRBJ2-7, with 12 bases that match TRBD1. After removal of 5 bases from V and 4 bases from J, the junction contained 6 bases not matched to a gene. In germline, CDR1 is SGHTA, CDR2 FQGNSA. CDR3 length: 15 amino acids. The CDR3 coding sequence is TGTGCCAGCAGCCCCCGGGACAGGGGGCAATACGAGCAGTACTTC. Translating it yields CASSPRDRGQYEQYF.

V gene TRBV15 combines with J gene TRBJ1-2, with TRBD1 matching 7 bases. Germline V gives CDR1 LNHNV, CDR2 YYDKDF (reference sequence). This CDR3 is built from 15 residues. V lost 0 bases to trimming and J lost 5 bases; unmatched junction nucleotides: 6. CDR3 loop: CATSRDRQGVYGYTF. The CDR3 nucleotides are TGTGCCACCAGCAGAGATAGGCAGGGGGTTTATGGCTACACCTTC.

This clone occurred a few times. The genes are TRBV7-2 and TRBJ2-2, with D unclear. The germline V and J ends were trimmed by 1 base and 7 bases, with 10 bases remaining between them. The CDR3 totals 14 residues. The germline gives CDR1 SGHTA, CDR2 FQGNSA. The CDR3 nucleotides read TGTGCCAGCAGCTTAGATGGGCCGAGCGGGGAGCTGTTTTTT. It yields the protein CASSLDGPSGELFF.

The chain has TRBV18 and TRBJ2-5; a weak D match, TRBD1 (6 bases). This CDR3 has 15 residues. The ends were cut back, 4 bases at V and 2 bases at J, with 14 bases in the middle. Germline V gene lookup returns CDR1 KGHSH and CDR2 LQKENI. The CDR3 loop is CASSLLQDRQETQYF. The CDR3 DNA reads as TGTGCCAGCTCACTCTTACAGGACAGACAAGAGACCCAGTACTTC.

The chain recombines TRBV5-1 with TRBJ2-1; D may be TRBD2 (5 bases). Germline V CDR1 and CDR2: SGHRS, YFSETQ. V dropped 4 bases and J dropped 5 bases, with 16 bases sitting between them. This CDR3 comprises 15 residues. The CDR3 coding sequence is TGCGCCAGCAGCCTGAGCGGCCCCAAGCACAATGAGCAGTTCTTC. This encodes CASSLSGPKHNEQFF.

J is TRBJ2-5 and V is TRBV25-1, with D possibly TRBD2 on 6 matching bases. The CDR3 loop spans 14 amino acids. V lost 5 bases to trimming and J lost 11 bases, with 21 bases between them. Germline assignment: CDR1 MGHDK and CDR2 SYGVNS. In DNA form, the CDR3 reads TGTGCCAGCAGTCCTCCGAGGGCACGCGGGGAGCAGTACTTC. It specifies CASSPPRARGEQYF.

This chain uses TRBV5-1 with TRBJ2-2, with 8 bases aligning to TRBD2. The V segment lost 4 bases and the J segment 3 bases; nucleotides outside the gene matches: 5. The germline V gene encodes CDR1 SGHRS and CDR2 YFSETQ. The length of the CDR3 is 15 residues. The CDR3 reads CASSRGLADTGELFF. The CDR3 DNA follows: TGCGCCAGCAGCCGCGGACTAGCAGACACCGGGGAGCTGTTTTTT.

The chain links TRBV28 to TRBJ2-7; 8 positions match TRBD2. Germline assignment: CDR1 MDHEN and CDR2 SYDVKM. The CDR3 runs to 16 residues. V lost 7 bases, J lost 2 bases, and 13 bases stayed unmatched. The CDR3, as DNA: TGTGCCAGCACTCCCGCAGGTGCGGGGGGAACCTACGAGCAGTACTTC. Protein sequence: CASTPAGAGGTYEQYF. Full variable domain (remainder filled in from reference TRBV28 and TRBJ2-7): DVKVTQSSRYLVKRTGEKVFLECVQDMDHENMFWYRQDPGLGLRLIYFSYDVKMKEKGDIPEGYSVSREKKERFSLILESASTNQTSMYLCASTPAGAGGTYEQYFGPGTRLTVT.

This clone was detected only once. The rearrangement joins TRBV30 to TRBJ1-5; D might be TRBD1 (6 bases). This CDR3 has 13 residues. V lost 5 bases and J lost 3, with 11 bases in between. CDR1 is GTSNPN and CDR2 is SVGIG in the germline V gene (reference sequence). The CDR3 spells CAWATGSNQPQHF. In DNA form, the CDR3 reads TGTGCCTGGGCCACAGGGTCCAATCAGCCCCAGCATTTT. Full variable domain (outside the CDR3, taken from reference TRBV30 and TRBJ1-5): SQTIHQWPATLVQPVGSPLSLECTVEGTSNPNLYWYRQAAGRGLQLLFYSVGIGQISSEVPQNLSASRPQDRQFILSSKKLLLSDSGFYLCAWATGSNQPQHFGDGTRLSIL.

This chain connects TRBV30 to TRBJ2-3; TRBD2 matches at 8 bases. The CDR3 length is 14 residues. With V trimmed by 3 bases and J by 6 bases, 8 bases remained unmatched. Germline lookup yields CDR1 GTSNPN and CDR2 SVGIG (reference sequence). CDR3 DNA sequence: TGTGCCTGGAGCCCGGGGGGGCTTTTCGATACGCAGTATTTT. This codes for CAWSPGGLFDTQYF.

V usage is TRBV28 and J usage is TRBJ2-7; D call uncertain. This CDR3 spans 11 amino acids. Germline V gives CDR1 MDHEN, CDR2 SYDVKM. Trimming left V 8 bases short and J 6 bases short, with 11 bases between. CDR3 sequence (DNA): TGTGCCAGCCGAAATCCTAGCGAGCAGTACTTC. Encoded protein: CASRNPSEQYF.

This rearrangement joins TRBV9 to TRBJ2-3; D may be TRBD2 (6 bases). The V end lost 0 bases, the J end lost 2 bases, and 13 bases lay between the germline ends. The CDR3 contains 16 residues. Germline V gene lookup returns CDR1 SGDLS and CDR2 YYNGEE. CDR3 sequence: CASSVVGRSLTDTQYF. CDR3 sequence (DNA): TGTGCCAGCAGCGTAGTAGGGAGGAGCCTCACAGATACGCAGTATTTT.

The chain recombines TRBV4-3 with TRBJ1-1; 8 bases are a match to TRBD1. The CDR3 contains 14 residues. The junction had 4 bases not matched to a gene; V was cut back by 3 bases and J by 4 bases. Germline V gives CDR1 LGHNA, CDR2 YSLEER. The CDR3 protein is CASSHGQGSTEAFF. The CDR3 region has the DNA TGCGCCAGCAGCCACGGACAGGGAAGCACTGAAGCTTTCTTT.

As DNA, the CDR3 is TGTGCCAGCAGCCGACAGCAGAGCTCCTACGAGCAGTACTTC. It specifies CASSRQQSSYEQYF. The chain links TRBV2 to TRBJ2-7; D is possibly TRBD1 (5 bases). Germline V gene sequence: CDR1 SNHLY, CDR2 FYNNEI. This CDR3 has 14 residues. V lost 6 bases to trimming and J lost 0 bases, with 12 bases between them.

In this sample, this clone turned up once. The chain recombines TRBV7-2 with TRBJ1-5; unclear D gene. The CDR3 totals 13 residues. Germline loops: CDR1 SGHTA, CDR2 FQGNSA. V was clipped by 5 bases and J by 6 bases, with 11 bases between them. CDR3 residues: CASSRTPSQPQHF. The DNA for the CDR3 is TGTGCCAGCAGCCGGACTCCTAGTCAGCCCCAGCATTTT.